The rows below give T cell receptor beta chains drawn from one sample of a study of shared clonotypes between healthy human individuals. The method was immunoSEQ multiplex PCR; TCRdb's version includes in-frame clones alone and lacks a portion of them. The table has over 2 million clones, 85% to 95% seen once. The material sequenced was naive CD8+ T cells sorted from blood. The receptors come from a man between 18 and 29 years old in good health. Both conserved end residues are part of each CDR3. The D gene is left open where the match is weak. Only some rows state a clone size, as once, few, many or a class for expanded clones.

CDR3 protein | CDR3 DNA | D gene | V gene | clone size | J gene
CASSPRMNTGELFF | TGTGCCAGCAGTCCTCGGATGAACACCGGGGAGCTGTTTTTT | NA | TRBV6-5 | NA | TRBJ2-2
CASSSEDRVRYEQYF | TGTGCCAGCAGTTCTGAGGACAGGGTCCGTTACGAGCAGTACTTC | TRBD1 | TRBV6-6 | NA | TRBJ2-7
CASSLGGAEQYF | TGCGCCAGCAGCTTGGGAGGGGCCGAGCAGTACTTC | NA | TRBV5-1 | NA | TRBJ2-7
CASSYRGGYTGELFF | TGTGCCAGCAGTTATCGGGGGGGTTACACCGGGGAGCTGTTTTTT | TRBD2 | TRBV28 | NA | TRBJ2-2
CASSDYYVTDNYGYTF | TGTGCCAGCAGTGACTACTACGTTACCGACAACTATGGCTACACCTTC | NA | TRBV6-1 | NA | TRBJ1-2
CAWRPGQLSYEQYF | TGTGCCTGGAGGCCTGGACAGCTAAGCTACGAGCAGTACTTC | NA | TRBV30 | NA | TRBJ2-7
CASSPIDRDTEAFF | TGTGCCAGTAGTCCAATAGACAGGGACACTGAAGCTTTCTTT | TRBD1 | TRBV19 | NA | TRBJ1-1
CASSDPGLAVNEQFF | TGTGCCAGCAGCGACCCTGGACTAGCGGTCAATGAGCAGTTCTTC | TRBD2 | TRBV9 | NA | TRBJ2-1
CASSSGQGSTPLHF | TGTGCCAGCAGTTCTGGACAGGGGAGCACACCCCTCCACTTT | TRBD1 | TRBV27 | NA | TRBJ1-6
CAWSVRASGKQETQYF | TGTGCCTGGAGTGTACGGGCTAGCGGAAAGCAAGAGACCCAGTACTTC | TRBD2 | TRBV30 | NA | TRBJ2-5
CASSLLQLSANEQFF | TGTGCCAGCAGCTTGCTACAGTTGTCCGCGAATGAGCAGTTCTTC | NA | TRBV5-6 | NA | TRBJ2-1
CASSNLAGGLYEQYF | TGTGCCAGTAGTAATTTAGCGGGAGGGCTCTACGAGCAGTACTTC | TRBD2 | TRBV19 | NA | TRBJ2-7
CASSDKRGSSYEQYF | TGTGCCAGCAGCGACAAGCGGGGTAGCTCCTACGAGCAGTACTTC | TRBD2 | TRBV4-2 | once | TRBJ2-7
CASSFRGGTEAFF | TGTGCCAGCAGCTTCAGGGGTGGTACTGAAGCTTTCTTT | NA | TRBV7-9 | once | TRBJ1-1
CASSMQLVSGELFF | TGTGCCAGTAGTATGCAACTAGTTTCCGGGGAGCTGTTTTTT | NA | TRBV19 | NA | TRBJ2-2
CASTKVAGGDEQYF | TGTGCCAGTACCAAGGTAGCGGGGGGGGACGAGCAGTACTTC | TRBD2 | TRBV19 | NA | TRBJ2-7